The text below deals with one T cell receptor (beta chain). The sample is drawn from a study of long-term antiretroviral therapy in people with HIV. Survey-level resolution applied to immunoSEQ assay v3.0. Repertoires were generated with immunoSEQ multiplex PCR, while TCRdb's copy carries only in-frame clones and drops some. The sample consists of 21,000 or so clones, just under 85% of them appearing once. Germline assignment: CDR1 MDHEN and CDR2 SYDVKM. V lost 7 bases and J lost 4; bases outside the gene matches: 1. This CDR3 comprises 12 residues. The sequencing here drew on unsorted PBMCs, taken 0.5 years after starting antiretroviral therapy. The chain couples TRBV28 to TRBJ2-7; TRBD2 matches at 10 bases. The sequence derives from a man between 18 and 29 years old with HIV. This CDR3 reads CASKLAGYEQYF. The CDR3, as DNA: TGTGCCAGCAAACTAGCGGGGTACGAGCAGTACTTC.